This TCR beta chain was captured by sequencing in a study of shared clonotypes between healthy human individuals. The study's findings and limits: Sequencing depth was expected to affect clonotype sharing among donors.

The CDR3 runs 13 residues. Trimming at V came to 0 bases and at J to 7 bases, leaving 5 bases not matched to a gene. Per the germline V gene, CDR1 is SQVTM and CDR2 is ANQGSEA. About 90 million PBMCs supplied genomic DNA for unsorted samples. Researchers divided each subset's genomic DNA evenly across several immunoSEQ plates. Approximately 29,000 T cell genomes, or about 270 ng DNA, went into replicate PCRs of unsorted PBMC. Here immunoSEQ multiplex PCR was the method, and the copy in TCRdb shows in-frame clones only, minus some. Among about 480,000 clones, over 60% were seen once, and the ten largest hold about an eighth. This clone occurred many times. Its matching antigen is unknown.

V is TRBV29-1 and J is TRBJ1-2; TRBD1 matches at 7 bases. This TCR came from a woman between 35 and 50 years old in good health. Some clones in this sample may be carry-over from other donors' samples. Sample: PBMCs. CDR3: CSVEETGDGGYTF. Written as DNA, the CDR3 is TGCAGCGTTGAAGAAACAGGGGATGGTGGCTACACCTTC.